Here is one TCR beta chain with its context. The antigen this receptor binds is unknown. One base away there is no much larger clone; base qualities are not given. The CDR3, cysteine through phenylalanine, is 12 amino acids long. Only the CDR3 portion is preserved as DNA: 36 bases, with reading frame beginning at the first base. Based on the germline V gene, the CDR1 and CDR2 sequences are KGHSH and LQKENI. The germline ends are 5 bases apart after V is trimmed by 2 bases and J by 6 bases. These data come from a study of pediatric ulcerative colitis (dated by TCRdb to between 2018 and 2021). For context, the study as a whole: Among the ulcerative colitis patients, about seven had pancolitis and two had left-sided colitis, and histology in every patient was consistent with ulcerative colitis. From nine newly diagnosed, treatment-naive pediatric ulcerative colitis patients and a handful of non-IBD control children, paired blood and rectal samples were collected. By Pediatric Ulcerative Colitis Activity Index, mild disease was classified in two patients, moderate disease in several and acute severe colitis in three.

Using the immunoSEQ TRB Survey service, rearranged CDR3 beta regions were amplified from genomic DNA with multiplex V and J primers. Survey-level sequencing depth of up to 500,000 reads per sample was used to keep depth equal across samples. The libraries were purified and pooled, then sequenced using Illumina technology. The study's processing was this. immunoSEQ online tools were used for productive clonality, sample overlap, pairwise scatters, CDR3 beta length, V/D/J gene usage and productiveness. Alongside Shannon and Simpson indices, calculated diversity was computed as the number of unique rearrangements divided by total templates, multiplied by 100. For principal component analysis, Z-score normalized data were analyzed with the R prcomp function and the ggbiplot package. Blood-rectal clonal overlap within each subject was quantified with Morisita's index. The table comes from immuneACCESS by way of TCRdb, which keeps in-frame sequences with V and J called. Part of the clones is missing from these tables; in studies checked, under half for an unresolved V gene and the rest for unknown reasons. D and trimming were read from the DNA, whereas the V and J calls and clone size are those reported in that table. This sample is represented by 45,000 to 55,000 clones; about 78% of them were singletons. Of the sample, 3% to 4.5% is held by the ten largest clones.

Here is what the overall study found, with its caveats: Because repertoires came from total lymphocyte DNA, patterns in rare subsets such as regulatory T cells may not be reflected. For technical reasons, blood samples from two patients gave substantially fewer templates, and these samples were excluded from the blood-rectal overlap analysis. Compared with controls, ulcerative colitis patients showed significantly higher autologous blood-rectal clonal overlap, a finding that suggests increased T cell trafficking to inflamed tissue. Features of the rectal repertoire distinguished controls, mild-moderate colitis patients and acute severe colitis patients, and in acute severe colitis rectal diversity was lower because of clonal expansions. Blood-derived T cells may have been included in the rectal pinch biopsies, particularly in patients with overt colitis. With only four individuals, the healthy control group was small. Two rectal CDR3 clonotypes were present in all ulcerative colitis patients and in none of the controls.

During colonoscopy, one to two pinch biopsies were obtained from the rectum for research. Ulcerative colitis patients had received no immunosuppressive medication before the diagnostic colonoscopy. Rectal biopsies were digested with proteinase K before DNA isolation. The Wizard kit (Promega) was used to extract genomic DNA from the blood and intestinal samples. Sample: gut tissue. This TCR derives from a girl aged 10 to 17 with moderate ulcerative colitis. The rearrangement combines TRBV18 with TRBJ2-1, with no reliable assignment of the D segment. CDR3 reads: CASSPSANEQFF. The DNA is as follows: TGTGCCAGCTCACCATCGGCCAATGAGCAGTTCTTC.